The entry that follows covers one T cell receptor (beta chain) sequence. Then a second PCR, running roughly 6 to 12 cycles, was carried out with a sample-barcoded 5' primer and a J-beta primer mix. Using its own MiXCR run on the 5' RACE reads, TCRdb lists one record per CDR3 protein. The table lists 1,500,000 or so distinct CDR3 sequences, under 55% of them singletons. This sample was taken from a study of blood T cells in healthy people across ages. Looked up from germline, CDR1 is MNHEY and CDR2 is SVGEGT. The length of the CDR3 is 15 residues. The sequencing input was blood. This TCR was recovered from a woman under 30 in good health. The rearrangement links TRBV6-2 or TRBV6-3 to TRBJ2-5, with D possibly matching TRBD2 (6 bases). The J call may be faulty, since TRBJ2-7 better matches the DNA end. CDR3 region: CASSQEGGSPYEQYF. Here the CDR3 DNA reads TGTGCCAGCAGCCAGGAGGGCGGGTCACCTTACGAGCAGTACTTC.